This record looks at one T cell receptor (beta chain) sequence and its context. This sample stems from a study of T cell changes during pregnancy in multiple sclerosis. The trim removed 3 bases at V and 2 bases at J, leaving 8 bases unmatched. The CDR3 covers 16 residues. In germline, CDR1 is SGHNT, CDR2 YYREEE (reference sequence). Sequencing was performed with immunoSEQ multiplex PCR; in TCRdb, only in-frame clones are kept and a portion is missing. The sample carries more than 45,000 clones, around 94% recorded once. The V call is TRBV5-4, the J call TRBJ2-7, with 10 bases lining up with TRBD1. This sequence originates from a female donor with multiple sclerosis, enrolled in a pregnancy study. The sample here was CD4+ T cells from peripheral blood mononuclear cells, taken in the second trimester of pregnancy. The CDR3 loop reads CASSSREGQGAYEQYF. CDR3 nucleotide sequence: TGTGCCAGCAGCTCACGGGAAGGACAGGGGGCCTACGAGCAGTACTTC. The variable domain in full, with the rest retrieved from reference TRBV5-4 and TRBJ2-7, is ETGVTQSPTHLIKTRGQQVTLRCSSQSGHNTVSWYQQALGQGPQFIFQYYREEENGRGNFPPRFSGLQFPNYSSELNVNALELDDSALYLCASSSREGQGAYEQYFGPGTRLTVT.